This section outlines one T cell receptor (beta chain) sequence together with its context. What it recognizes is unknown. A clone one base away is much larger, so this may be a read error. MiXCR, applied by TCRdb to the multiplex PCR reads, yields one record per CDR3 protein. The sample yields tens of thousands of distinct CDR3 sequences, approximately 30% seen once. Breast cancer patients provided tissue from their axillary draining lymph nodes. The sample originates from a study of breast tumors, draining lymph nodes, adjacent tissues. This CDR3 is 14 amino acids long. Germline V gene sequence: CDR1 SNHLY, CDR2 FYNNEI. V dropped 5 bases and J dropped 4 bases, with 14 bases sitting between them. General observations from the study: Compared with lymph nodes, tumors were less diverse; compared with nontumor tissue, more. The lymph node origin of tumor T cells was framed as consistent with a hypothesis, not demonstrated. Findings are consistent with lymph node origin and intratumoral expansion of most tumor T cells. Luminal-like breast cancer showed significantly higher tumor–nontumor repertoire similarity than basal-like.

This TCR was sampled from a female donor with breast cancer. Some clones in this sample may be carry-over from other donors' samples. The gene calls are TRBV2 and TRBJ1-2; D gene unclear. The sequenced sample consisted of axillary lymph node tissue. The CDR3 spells CASSYAVGVYGYTF. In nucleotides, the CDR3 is TGTGCCAGCAGTTACGCGGTCGGGGTCTATGGCTACACCTTC.